Below are 32 T cell receptor beta chains sequenced from a single sample in a study of regulatory and conventional T cells in RAG deficiency. Here immunoSEQ multiplex PCR was the method, and the copy in TCRdb shows in-frame clones only, minus some. The table has 6,000 or so clones, roughly 92% seen once. The sequencing input was CD8+ T cells sorted from blood. The source is a human donor with RAG deficiency presenting as severe combined immunodeficiency.

This rearrangement joins TRBV5-4 to TRBJ2-1; possibly TRBD1 for D (6 bases). CDR1 is SGHNT, CDR2 YYREEE, per germline (reference sequence). Trimming took 4 bases from V and 5 from J, leaving 13 bases between them. CDR3 length equals 14 residues. In nucleotides, the CDR3 is TGTGCCAGCAGCCCCCTACAGGGACACAATGAGCAGTTCTTC. Amino acid sequence: CASSPLQGHNEQFF.

J is TRBJ2-1 and V is TRBV27; weak D call: TRBD1 (5 bases). Between the trimmed V and J ends, which lost 5 bases and 4 bases, there was a span of 18 bases. The CDR3 loop spans 16 amino acids. From germline, CDR1 is MNHEY and CDR2 SMNVEV (reference sequence). CDR3 sequence reads: CASSPQGSLDYNEQFF. The CDR3 DNA reads TGTGCCAGCAGTCCCCAGGGTTCCCTTGATTACAATGAGCAGTTCTTC.

The rearrangement links TRBV9 to TRBJ2-5; no clear D. The CDR3 loop spans 15 amino acids. The V end was cut by 0 bases, the J end by 3 bases, with 12 bases between. Germline values: CDR1 SGDLS, CDR2 YYNGEE. CDR3 loop: CASSVGGIWKETQYF. DNA of the CDR3: TGTGCCAGCAGCGTAGGAGGCATCTGGAAAGAGACCCAGTACTTC.

CDR3 sequence: CASSYSGTGVNTEAFF. CDR3 nucleotides: TGTGCCAGCAGTTACTCGGGGACAGGGGTAAACACTGAAGCTTTCTTT. This sequence joins TRBV6-5 and TRBJ1-1; TRBD1 aligns across 10 bases. Looked up from germline, CDR1 is MNHEY and CDR2 is SVGAGI. Trimming cost V 0 bases and J 2 bases; bases outside gene matches: 3. CDR3 length: 16 residues.

This sequence joins TRBV11-1 and TRBJ2-3; D is possibly TRBD1 or TRBD2 (5 bases each). Germline CDR1 is SGHAT and CDR2 is FQDESV (reference sequence). V dropped 1 base and J dropped 7 bases, with 15 bases sitting between them. The length of the CDR3 is 15 residues. CDR3 nucleotides: TGTGCCAGCAGCTTAGATGTGGGACGCTGGCATACGCAGTATTTT. It is translated as CASSLDVGRWHTQYF.

The rearrangement links TRBV29-1 to TRBJ2-3; 11 bases are shared with TRBD1. The CDR3 runs to 14 residues. The V segment lost 1 base and the J segment 6 bases; nucleotides outside the gene matches: 3. Germline V gene data show CDR1 as SQVTM and CDR2 as ANQGSEA. CDR3 nucleotides: TGCAGCGTTGAAGGCCGGACAGGGGGCGATACGCAGTATTTT. Its translation is CSVEGRTGGDTQYF.

The J gene is TRBJ2-7, the V gene TRBV27, with a tentative D call TRBD1 (6 bases). Deletions cut 6 bases from V and 1 base from J, with 10 bases between. This CDR3 region has 13 residues. Germline V gene data show CDR1 as MNHEY and CDR2 as SMNVEV (reference sequence). DNA for the CDR3: TGTGCCAGCAGCTGGACAGAGTCCTACGAGCAGTACTTC. It translates to CASSWTESYEQYF.

The V and J genes are TRBV2 and TRBJ2-6, with D perhaps being TRBD1 or TRBD2 (5 bases each). CDR1 is SNHLY and CDR2 is FYNNEI in the germline V gene. The V end lost 10 bases, the J end lost 0 bases, and 16 bases lay between the germline ends. This CDR3 spans 16 amino acids. The DNA of the CDR3 is TGTGCCACCGTGGGGGACGGAGGCTCTGGGGCCAACGTCCTGACTTTC. It is translated as CATVGDGGSGANVLTF.

The chain recombines TRBV10-3 with TRBJ2-7; maybe TRBD1 (6 bases). Trimming cost V 3 bases and J 6 bases, with 6 bases left between them. This CDR3 comprises 11 residues. Germline CDR1 is ENHRY and CDR2 is SYGVKD. The CDR3: CAISDRGEQYF. The DNA for the CDR3 is TGTGCCATCAGTGACAGGGGCGAGCAGTACTTC.

The rearrangement links TRBV5-4 to TRBJ1-2, with D hard to call. Germline CDR1 SGHNT, CDR2 YYREEE (reference sequence). The CDR3 covers 14 residues. Trimming shortened V by 6 bases and J by 4 bases, and 16 bases separated the two germline ends. Written as DNA, the CDR3 is TGTGCCAGCACCCCGGCGGGCCAGATCTATGGCTACACCTTC. Encoded protein: CASTPAGQIYGYTF.

V and J are TRBV7-9 and TRBJ2-2, with 8 bases identical to TRBD1. The CDR3 totals 15 residues. CDR1 and CDR2 from the germline V gene are SEHNR and FQNEAQ (reference sequence). The trim removed 5 bases at V and 5 bases at J, leaving 7 bases unmatched. The CDR3 DNA sequence: TGTGCCAGCAGCCAATTGACAGGGGCTACCGGGGAGCTGTTTTTT. This translates into CASSQLTGATGELFF. Combining the CDR3 with reference TRBV7-9 and TRBJ2-2 gives the whole variable domain DTGVSQNPRHKITKRGQNVTFRCDPISEHNRLYWYRQTLGQGPEFLTYFQNEAQLEKSRLLSDRFSAERPKGSFSTLEIQRTEQGDSAMYLCASSQLTGATGELFFGEGSRLTVL.

The chain employs TRBV9 and TRBJ1-2, with no clear D. Germline V CDR1 and CDR2: SGDLS, YYNGEE. This CDR3 is built from 14 residues. Trimming shortened V by 6 bases and J by 2 bases, and 14 bases separated the two germline ends. The CDR3 DNA reads as TGTGCCAGCACCCCCCTTGGAGAAAACTATGGCTACACCTTC. Its translation is CASTPLGENYGYTF.

CDR3 nucleotide sequence: TGTGCCAGCAGCCCCCCGGTGGAGGAGACCCAGTACTTC. Its protein is CASSPPVEETQYF. The genes are TRBV9 and TRBJ2-5; no firm D call. V gave up 4 bases and J gave up 5 bases, with 12 bases separating them. CDR1 is SGDLS and CDR2 is YYNGEE in the germline V gene. The CDR3 is made up of 13 amino acids.

V gene TRBV5-1 combines with J gene TRBJ1-2; D unclear. Germline-derived CDR1 and CDR2 are SGHRS and YFSETQ. The CDR3 contains 13 residues. V dropped 0 bases and J dropped 0 bases, with 3 bases sitting between them. For the CDR3, the DNA is TGCGCCAGCAGCTTGGGGGCTAACTATGGCTACACCTTC. It encodes CASSLGANYGYTF.

The V call is TRBV4-2, the J call TRBJ2-7, with D perhaps matching TRBD2 (6 bases). The CDR3 is 14 residues long. Trimming took off 4 bases at V and 5 bases at J, with 15 bases between the two ends. The germline V gene encodes CDR1 LGHNA and CDR2 YNFKEQ. The CDR3 reads CASSPDGGADEQYF. The CDR3 DNA follows: TGTGCCAGCAGCCCGGACGGGGGAGCGGACGAGCAGTACTTC.

This chain uses TRBV15 with TRBJ2-3; tentative D call: TRBD1 (5 bases). V lost 3 bases and J 6 bases, leaving 13 bases between the germline ends. The CDR3 runs to 14 residues. Germline values: CDR1 LNHNV, CDR2 YYDKDF (reference sequence). The CDR3 reads CATSSRRAGDTQYF. As DNA, the CDR3 is TGTGCCACCAGCAGCAGAAGGGCAGGGGATACGCAGTATTTT.

This chain joins TRBV4-3 and TRBJ2-5, with TRBD1 matching 7 bases. Germline assignment: CDR1 LGHNA and CDR2 YSLEER. CDR3 length: 15 residues. The V segment lost 1 base and the J segment 4 bases; nucleotides outside the gene matches: 6. The CDR3 protein is CASSQGSTGRETQYF. DNA of the CDR3: TGCGCCAGCAGCCAAGGCTCGACAGGGCGAGAGACCCAGTACTTC.

The chain is built from TRBV27 and TRBJ2-1; D gene uncertain. Trimming took 5 bases from V and 4 from J, leaving 6 bases between them. CDR1 and CDR2 from the germline V gene are MNHEY and SMNVEV (reference sequence). CDR3 length equals 12 residues. DNA for the CDR3: TGTGCCAGCAGTCCCCATTACAATGAGCAGTTCTTC. Its translation: CASSPHYNEQFF.

The chain carries TRBV7-3 and TRBJ2-3, with D maybe TRBD1 (6 bases). V gave up 2 bases and J gave up 3 bases, with 6 bases separating them. The germline V gene has CDR1 SGHTA and CDR2 FQGTGA. The CDR3 consists of 13 residues. CDR3 sequence reads: CASSLQGTDTQYF. DNA of the CDR3: TGTGCCAGCAGCTTACAGGGGACAGATACGCAGTATTTT.

This clone has a handful of counts. The chain employs TRBV7-8 and TRBJ2-5; perhaps TRBD1 as D (5 bases). CDR1 and CDR2 (germline): SGHVS, FQNEAQ. V gave up 4 bases and J gave up 2 bases, with 11 bases separating them. The CDR3 is made up of 14 amino acids. The CDR3 here is CASSWKGFQETQYF. The CDR3 DNA sequence: TGTGCCAGCAGCTGGAAGGGGTTTCAAGAGACCCAGTACTTC. Full variable domain (outside the CDR3, taken from reference TRBV7-8 and TRBJ2-5): GAGVSQSPRYKVAKRGQDVALRCDPISGHVSLFWYQQALGQGPEFLTYFQNEAQLDKSGLPSDRFFAERPEGSVSTLKIQRTQQEDSAVYLCASSWKGFQETQYFGPGTRLLVL.

The rearrangement joins TRBV5-6 to TRBJ2-7; D is undetermined. CDR1 is SGHDT, CDR2 YYEEEE, per germline. The CDR3 loop spans 15 amino acids. V was clipped by 0 bases and J by 3 bases, with 13 bases between them. The CDR3, as DNA: TGTGCCAGCAGCTTGGGGGGTACCACCTTCTACGAGCAGTACTTC. Protein product: CASSLGGTTFYEQYF. Combining the CDR3 with reference TRBV5-6 and TRBJ2-7 gives the whole variable domain DAGVTQSPTHLIKTRGQQVTLRCSPKSGHDTVSWYQQALGQGPQFIFQYYEEEERQRGNFPDRFSGHQFPNYSSELNVNALLLGDSALYLCASSLGGTTFYEQYFGPGTRLTVT.

A single count supports this clone. The chain is built from TRBV27 and TRBJ2-7, with 7 bases lining up with TRBD1. Germline CDR1 and CDR2: MNHEY and SMNVEV (reference sequence). The CDR3 spans 13 residues. The trim removed 6 bases at V and 3 bases at J, leaving 5 bases unmatched. CDR3 DNA: TGTGCCAGCAGCCGTGGGACAGTCTACGAGCAGTACTTC. This gives the protein CASSRGTVYEQYF.

This chain uses TRBV7-9 with TRBJ1-5; D is unresolved. Trimming pared 4 bases from V and 11 bases from J, leaving 15 bases between. The CDR3 totals 13 residues. The germline V gene has CDR1 SEHNR and CDR2 FQNEAQ (reference sequence). Here the CDR3 DNA reads TGTGCCAGCAGCTCTATGGAGAGCCGTTCCCAGCATTTT. The encoded protein is CASSSMESRSQHF.

The chain combines TRBV27 with TRBJ1-2; D might be TRBD1 (5 bases). Germline V gene lookup returns CDR1 MNHEY and CDR2 SMNVEV (reference sequence). V was cut by 6 bases and J by 4 bases, with 24 bases left in between. This CDR3 is 17 amino acids long. CDR3 in DNA: TGTGCCAGCAGCCCCGGGGGGTGGGGGTACTCTCCCTATGGCTACACCTTC. Translating gives CASSPGGWGYSPYGYTF.

This clone was recorded once. The chain links TRBV27 to TRBJ2-7; TRBD2 is a possible D gene (5 bases). CDR3 size: 14 residues. Germline-derived CDR1 and CDR2 are MNHEY and SMNVEV (reference sequence). V was trimmed by 3 bases and J by 3 bases, leaving 12 bases between them. CDR3 bases: TGTGCCAGCAGTTTTGCCGCCGCGGGCTACGAGCAGTACTTC. Protein product: CASSFAAAGYEQYF.

For the CDR3, the DNA is TGTGCCAGCAGCGGGACAGGGCGTAACACCGGGGAGCTGTTTTTT. Amino acid sequence: CASSGTGRNTGELFF. V is TRBV7-6 and J is TRBJ2-2; 9 nucleotides match TRBD1. This CDR3 spans 15 amino acids. After removal of 5 bases from V and 2 bases from J, the junction contained 3 bases not matched to a gene. Looked up from germline, CDR1 is SGHVS and CDR2 is FNYEAQ. The variable domain in full, with the rest retrieved from reference TRBV7-6 and TRBJ2-2, is GAGVSQSPRYKVTKRGQDVALRCDPISGHVSLYWYRQALGQGPEFLTYFNYEAQQDKSGLPNDRFSAERPEGSISTLTIQRTEQRDSAMYRCASSGTGRNTGELFFGEGSRLTVL.

The chain links TRBV19 to TRBJ2-7; D not resolved. Trimming shortened V by 6 bases and J by 0 bases, and 3 bases separated the two germline ends. CDR3 length: 11 residues. Germline V gene sequence: CDR1 LNHDA, CDR2 SQIVND (reference sequence). CDR3 residues: CASRDSYEQYF. The CDR3 DNA reads as TGTGCCAGTAGGGACTCCTACGAGCAGTACTTC. The full variable domain, rest sourced from reference TRBV19 and TRBJ2-7, is DGGITQSPKYLFRKEGQNVTLSCEQNLNHDAMYWYRQDPGQGLRLIYYSQIVNDFQKGDIAEGYSVSREKKESFPLTVTSAQKNPTAFYLCASRDSYEQYFGPGTRLTVT.

The chain combines TRBV9 with TRBJ2-7; TRBD2 is a possible D gene (5 bases). CDR1 is SGDLS and CDR2 is YYNGEE in the germline V gene. This CDR3 comprises 15 residues. Trimming shortened V by 0 bases and J by 6 bases, and 16 bases separated the two germline ends. The CDR3 nucleotides are TGTGCCAGCAGCGTAGTCGGGGTCCTGGGCGCCGAGCAGTACTTC. Translation gives CASSVVGVLGAEQYF.

V and J are TRBV27 and TRBJ1-2; tentatively, D is TRBD1 (5 bases). V lost 1 base, J lost 6 bases, and 12 bases lay in between. The germline gives CDR1 MNHEY, CDR2 SMNVEV (reference sequence). The CDR3 is made up of 14 amino acids. In nucleotides, the CDR3 is TGTGCCAGCAGTTTATTTGGGGCTTGGAATGGCTACACCTTC. Amino acid sequence: CASSLFGAWNGYTF.

The J gene is TRBJ2-7, the V gene TRBV7-6; D is possibly TRBD1 (6 bases). Looked up from germline, CDR1 is SGHVS and CDR2 is FNYEAQ. V was cut by 3 bases and J by 6 bases, with 6 bases left in between. The CDR3 runs to 11 residues. CDR3 amino acids: CASSLTGEQYF. The CDR3 DNA sequence: TGTGCCAGCAGCTTGACAGGCGAGCAGTACTTC.

This sequence joins TRBV9 and TRBJ2-7; D is unclear. CDR1 is SGDLS, CDR2 YYNGEE, per germline. V dropped 3 bases and J dropped 2 bases, with 18 bases sitting between them. This CDR3 is built from 16 residues. CDR3 protein: CASSAHPRPQPYEQYF. As DNA, the CDR3 is TGTGCCAGCAGCGCCCACCCCAGGCCACAACCCTACGAGCAGTACTTC. The variable domain in full, with the rest retrieved from reference TRBV9 and TRBJ2-7, is DSGVTQTPKHLITATGQRVTLRCSPRSGDLSVYWYQQSLDQGLQFLIQYYNGEERAKGNILERFSAQQFPDLHSELNLSSLELGDSALYFCASSAHPRPQPYEQYFGPGTRLTVT.

The table lists this clone with a count of one. This sequence joins TRBV21-1 and TRBJ1-5. TRBV21-1 is labeled a pseudogene. CDR3 length equals 15 residues. Written as DNA, the CDR3 is TGTGCCAGCAGCAAAGCGGGGAGGTGTAATCAGCCCCAGCATTTT. Encoded protein: CASSKAGRCNQPQHF.